This entry lists 20 T cell receptor beta chains sequenced from one sample in a study of shared clonotypes between healthy human individuals. Some clones are missing from TCRdb's copy, which holds only in-frame ones; the method was immunoSEQ multiplex PCR. The repertoire has 780,000 or so clones, 55% to 75% of them found once; the top ten carry around 1.8%. Sequenced: memory CD4+ T cells sorted from blood. Sample subset: CD45RA-negative fraction. The receptors were gathered from a woman between 25 and 40 years old in good health.

V gene TRBV6-7 combines with J gene TRBJ2-7, with D uncertain. TRBV6-7 is an open reading frame, and its role is uncertain. The V gene lost 2 bases and the J gene lost 3 bases, with 2 bases spanning the gap. This CDR3 contains 11 residues. CDR3 coding DNA: TGTGCCAGCAGTTACGACTACGAGCAGTACTTC. As protein: CASSYDYEQYF.

The chain has TRBV11-2 and TRBJ2-5, with D perhaps matching TRBD2 (5 bases). The assigned J gene may be wrong: the sequence end matches TRBJ2-7 better. The CDR3 extends over 15 amino acids. Germline V lookup: CDR1 SGHAT, CDR2 FQNNGV. DNA of the CDR3: TGTGCCAGCAGCCAAGAGGGCGCTAGCTCCTACGAGCAGTACTTC. As protein: CASSQEGASSYEQYF.

This clone was found once. CDR3 amino acids: CASSTSIPPSYEQYF. Here the CDR3 DNA reads TGTGCCAGCAGCACCAGCATCCCGCCCTCCTACGAGCAGTACTTC. The chain links TRBV11-2 to TRBJ2-7; D is undetermined. Germline CDR1 reads SGHAT; CDR2 reads FQNNGV. V lost 5 bases and J lost 0, with 14 bases in between. The CDR3 extends over 15 amino acids.

The chain uses TRBV5-6 and TRBJ2-7, with 13 bases fitting TRBD2. Trimming took 3 bases from V and 6 from J; bases not matched to a gene: 3. Germline lookup yields CDR1 SGHDT and CDR2 YYEEEE. The CDR3 spans 14 residues. CDR3: CASSSTSGRSEQYF. In DNA, the CDR3 is TGTGCCAGCAGCTCGACTAGCGGGAGGTCCGAGCAGTACTTC.

The table lists this clone with a few counts. This specimen includes other DNA sequences encoding the same CDR3. V usage is TRBV18 and J usage is TRBJ2-3; no reliable D call. The length of the CDR3 is 12 residues. Per germline, CDR1 KGHSH and CDR2 LQKENI. Trimming left V 3 bases short and J 0 bases short, with 1 base between. The CDR3 sequence is CASSPSTDTQYF. CDR3 DNA sequence: TGTGCCAGCTCACCTAGCACAGATACGCAGTATTTT.

The rearrangement joins TRBV28 to TRBJ1-5; 8 bases fit TRBD1. CDR3 length: 14 amino acids. Unmatched junction bases numbered 7, after V lost 6 bases and J lost 6 bases. Germline CDR1 and CDR2: MDHEN and SYDVKM. The CDR3 loop reads CASRSGGASQPQHF. The CDR3 nucleotides read TGTGCCAGCAGATCAGGGGGCGCGAGTCAGCCCCAGCATTTT.

The chain links TRBV6-6 to TRBJ2-1, with D perhaps matching TRBD1 (5 bases). This CDR3 comprises 12 residues. V was shortened by 6 bases and J by 6 bases, with 9 bases between the two germline ends. From germline, CDR1 is MNHNY and CDR2 SVGAGI (reference sequence). CDR3 bases: TGTGCCAGCAGAGACAGTTTCAATGAGCAGTTCTTC. Translated, it gives CASRDSFNEQFF.

V gene TRBV5-4 combines with J gene TRBJ2-5; D is perhaps TRBD2 (5 bases). Trimming took off 4 bases at V and 1 base at J, with 8 bases between the two ends. This CDR3 region has 13 residues. Germline CDR1 SGHNT, CDR2 YYREEE (reference sequence). The CDR3 region is CASSPEAQETQYF. DNA for the CDR3: TGTGCCAGCAGCCCGGAGGCCCAAGAGACCCAGTACTTC. The entire variable domain, with the rest obtained from reference TRBV5-4 and TRBJ2-5, is as follows: ETGVTQSPTHLIKTRGQQVTLRCSSQSGHNTVSWYQQALGQGPQFIFQYYREEENGRGNFPPRFSGLQFPNYSSELNVNALELDDSALYLCASSPEAQETQYFGPGTRLLVL.

V gene TRBV2 combines with J gene TRBJ2-1; 8 positions match TRBD2. Germline V gives CDR1 SNHLY, CDR2 FYNNEI. V was pared by 6 bases and J by 8 bases, with 3 bases of the junction left unmatched. This CDR3 spans 12 amino acids. The CDR3 loop reads CASSREGYEQFF. In nucleotides, the CDR3 is TGTGCCAGCAGCCGGGAGGGATATGAGCAGTTCTTC.

The chain couples TRBV19 to TRBJ2-5; 8 nucleotides line up with TRBD2. V lost 3 bases to trimming and J lost 5 bases; unmatched junction nucleotides: 2. From germline, CDR1 is LNHDA and CDR2 SQIVND (reference sequence). This CDR3 spans 13 amino acids. The chain's CDR3 is CASSMRGVETQYF. DNA of the CDR3: TGTGCCAGTAGTATGCGGGGGGTGGAGACCCAGTACTTC. The full variable domain, in which reference TRBV19 and TRBJ2-5 provide the parts outside the CDR3, is DGGITQSPKYLFRKEGQNVTLSCEQNLNHDAMYWYRQDPGQGLRLIYYSQIVNDFQKGDIAEGYSVSREKKESFPLTVTSAQKNPTAFYLCASSMRGVETQYFGPGTRLLVL.

This chain links TRBV28 with TRBJ2-1; 9 nucleotides agree with TRBD1. This CDR3 is 16 amino acids long. Trimming at V came to 5 bases and at J to 7 bases, leaving 12 bases not matched to a gene. CDR1 MDHEN and CDR2 SYDVKM come from the germline V gene. The CDR3 here is CASSPLGTGFPNEQFF. CDR3 nucleotide sequence: TGTGCCAGCAGTCCACTCGGGACAGGGTTCCCAAATGAGCAGTTCTTC.

This rearrangement joins TRBV6-1 to TRBJ2-1; D is uncertain. CDR1 MNHNS and CDR2 SASEGT come from the germline V gene. This CDR3 has 13 residues. The V end lost 8 bases, the J end lost 7 bases, and 15 bases lay between the germline ends. Here the CDR3 reads CASSDGRRNEQFF. For the CDR3, the DNA is TGTGCCAGCTCCGACGGTCGGAGAAATGAGCAGTTCTTC.

This chain uses TRBV6-5 with TRBJ1-1; 9 bases line up with TRBD1. The CDR3 extends over 13 amino acids. V shed 6 bases and J 7 bases; nucleotides not matched to a gene: 6. Per the germline V gene, CDR1 is MNHEY and CDR2 is SVGAGI. CDR3 sequence (DNA): TGTGCCAGCAGGGGGACAGGGACCCGTGAAGCTTTCTTT. Its protein product is CASRGTGTREAFF.

The chain employs TRBV2 and TRBJ2-5, with a weak D call TRBD2 (6 bases). CDR3 length equals 12 residues. V shed 6 bases and J shed 4 bases, with 9 bases lying between them. Germline CDR1 and CDR2: SNHLY and FYNNEI. CDR3 residues: CASRLGGETQYF. Written as DNA, the CDR3 is TGTGCCAGCAGGCTGGGGGGAGAGACCCAGTACTTC.

The V and J genes are TRBV29-1 and TRBJ2-5; 7 positions agree with TRBD2. Trimming removed 6 bases from V and 11 bases from J; junction bases left unmatched: 9. CDR1 SQVTM and CDR2 ANQGSEA come from the germline V gene. The CDR3 totals 11 residues. CDR3 nucleotides: TGCAGCGTGCGGCCTAGCGGTGAGCAGTACTTC. Its protein product is CSVRPSGEQYF.

This clone showed up just once. This chain connects TRBV5-1 to TRBJ2-6; D not certain. V gave up 3 bases and J gave up 2 bases, with 9 bases separating them. The germline V gene encodes CDR1 SGHRS and CDR2 YFSETQ. The CDR3 has 15 residues. CDR3 residues: CASSSLNTGANVLTF. The CDR3 DNA reads TGCGCCAGCAGCTCATTGAATACTGGGGCCAACGTCCTGACTTTC.

The CDR3 DNA reads as TGTGCCAGCAGCGTAGATCGGGTGGGGGAGCTGTTTTTT. Its protein product is CASSVDRVGELFF. This chain uses TRBV9 with TRBJ2-2; no definite D call. This CDR3 is 13 amino acids long. Per the germline V gene, CDR1 is SGDLS and CDR2 is YYNGEE. V was shortened by 0 bases and J by 8 bases, with 8 bases between the two germline ends.

The chain carries TRBV5-6 and TRBJ2-2; D gene unclear. CDR1 and CDR2 (germline): SGHDT, YYEEEE. The germline V and J ends were trimmed by 4 bases and 0 bases, with 7 bases remaining between them. The length of the CDR3 is 14 residues. CDR3 loop: CASSPAPNTGELFF. The CDR3 nucleotides are TGTGCCAGCAGCCCAGCCCCGAACACCGGGGAGCTGTTTTTT.

The gene calls are TRBV7-9 and TRBJ1-5; a possible D gene is TRBD1 (5 bases). Deletions cut 4 bases from V and 3 bases from J, with 10 bases between. The germline gives CDR1 SEHNR, CDR2 FQNEAQ (reference sequence). The CDR3 is 14 residues long. CDR3 sequence (DNA): TGTGCCAGCAGCTCCCCCAGGGACAATCAGCCCCAGCATTTT. It encodes CASSSPRDNQPQHF. The whole variable domain, remainder taken from reference TRBV7-9 and TRBJ1-5, is DTGVSQNPRHKITKRGQNVTFRCDPISEHNRLYWYRQTLGQGPEFLTYFQNEAQLEKSRLLSDRFSAERPKGSFSTLEIQRTEQGDSAMYLCASSSPRDNQPQHFGDGTRLSIL.

The rearrangement links TRBV27 to TRBJ2-1; D remains unclear. Per germline, CDR1 MNHEY and CDR2 SMNVEV (reference sequence). The CDR3 runs 13 residues. Trimming removed 4 bases at V and 10 bases at J, with 14 bases between. The CDR3: CASSSPDVFEQFF. CDR3 DNA sequence: TGTGCCAGCAGTTCCCCGGATGTTTTCGAGCAGTTCTTC.